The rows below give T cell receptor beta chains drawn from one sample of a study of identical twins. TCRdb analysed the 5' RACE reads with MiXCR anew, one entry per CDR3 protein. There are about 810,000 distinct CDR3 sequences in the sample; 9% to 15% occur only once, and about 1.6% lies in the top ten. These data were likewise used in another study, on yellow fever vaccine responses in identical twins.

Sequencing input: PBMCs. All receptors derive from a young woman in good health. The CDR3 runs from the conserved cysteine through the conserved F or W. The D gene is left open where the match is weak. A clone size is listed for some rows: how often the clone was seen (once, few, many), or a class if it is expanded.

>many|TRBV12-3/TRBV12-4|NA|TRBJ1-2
TGTGCCAGCAGCGGAGGGAGGTACTATGGCTACACCTTC
CASSGGRYYGYTF
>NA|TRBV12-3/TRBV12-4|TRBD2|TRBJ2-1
TGTGCCAGCAGCCCAACTAGCGGGAGGCAGTACAATGAGCAGTTCTTC
CASSPTSGRQYNEQFF
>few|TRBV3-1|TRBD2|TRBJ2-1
TGTGCCAGCAGCCAAGATAGTGACCCGGGAGGCAGCTACAATGAGCAGTTCTTC
CASSQDSDPGGSYNEQFF
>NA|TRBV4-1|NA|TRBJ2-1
TGCGCCAGCAGCCAAGTCTGGAGCAATGAGCAGTTCTTC
CASSQVWSNEQFF
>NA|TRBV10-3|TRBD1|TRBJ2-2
TGTGCCATCAGTGGGGACAGAGCCAACACCGGGGAGCTGTTTTTT
CAISGDRANTGELFF
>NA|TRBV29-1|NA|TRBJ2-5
TGCAGCGCTACACATCCACCCTCTGAGACCCAGTACTTC
CSATHPPSETQYF
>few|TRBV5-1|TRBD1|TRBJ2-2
TGCGCCAGCAGCCGCGACAGGGAGACCGGGGAGCTGTTTTTT
CASSRDRETGELFF
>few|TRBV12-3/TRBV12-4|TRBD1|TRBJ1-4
TGTGCCAGCAGTTTAACACAGGGGGGTGGACTGTTTTTT
CASSLTQGGGLFF
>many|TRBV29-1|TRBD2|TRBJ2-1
TGCAGCACCCACCCGGGACTAGCGGGACCGGGGTTCTTC
CSTHPGLAGPGFF
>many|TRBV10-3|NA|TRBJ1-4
TGTGCCATCAGTGAGGGCGTTGGAGAAAAACTGTTTTTT
CAISEGVGEKLFF
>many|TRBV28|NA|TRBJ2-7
TGTGCCGCATCTTCGGGGGAGCAGTACTTC
CAASSGEQYF
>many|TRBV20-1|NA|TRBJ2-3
TGCAGCCCCGACCAAGCTCTTCGAGCAGATACGCAGTATTTT
CSPDQALRADTQYF
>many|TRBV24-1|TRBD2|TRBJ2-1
TGTGCCACCAGTGATGGGGGACTAGCGGCCGAGGGGGTCTACAATGAGCAGTTCTTC
CATSDGGLAAEGVYNEQFF
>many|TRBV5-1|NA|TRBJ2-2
TGCGCCAGCAGCTTGGTCGCGACGAACACCGGGGAGCTGTTTTTT
CASSLVATNTGELFF
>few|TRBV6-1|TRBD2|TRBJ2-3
TGTGCCACTCTTAGCGGGGGGGGACGCCCAGATACGCAGTATTTT
CATLSGGGRPDTQYF
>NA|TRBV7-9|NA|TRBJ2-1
TGTGCCAGCAGCTTCAGGACCGTGGGACCCCACAATGAGCAGTTCTTC
CASSFRTVGPHNEQFF
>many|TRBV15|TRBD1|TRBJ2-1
TGTGCCACCAGCAGAGACAGGGGGCGCGTCAATGAGCAGTTCTTC
CATSRDRGRVNEQFF
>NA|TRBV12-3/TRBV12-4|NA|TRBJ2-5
TGTGCCAGCGTCAGGGGGGCAAGCCAAGAGACCCAGTACTTC
CASVRGASQETQYF
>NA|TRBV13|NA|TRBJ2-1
TGTGCCAGCAGCTTAGATGGAGAGTCCCCCTACAATGAGCAGTTCTTC
CASSLDGESPYNEQFF